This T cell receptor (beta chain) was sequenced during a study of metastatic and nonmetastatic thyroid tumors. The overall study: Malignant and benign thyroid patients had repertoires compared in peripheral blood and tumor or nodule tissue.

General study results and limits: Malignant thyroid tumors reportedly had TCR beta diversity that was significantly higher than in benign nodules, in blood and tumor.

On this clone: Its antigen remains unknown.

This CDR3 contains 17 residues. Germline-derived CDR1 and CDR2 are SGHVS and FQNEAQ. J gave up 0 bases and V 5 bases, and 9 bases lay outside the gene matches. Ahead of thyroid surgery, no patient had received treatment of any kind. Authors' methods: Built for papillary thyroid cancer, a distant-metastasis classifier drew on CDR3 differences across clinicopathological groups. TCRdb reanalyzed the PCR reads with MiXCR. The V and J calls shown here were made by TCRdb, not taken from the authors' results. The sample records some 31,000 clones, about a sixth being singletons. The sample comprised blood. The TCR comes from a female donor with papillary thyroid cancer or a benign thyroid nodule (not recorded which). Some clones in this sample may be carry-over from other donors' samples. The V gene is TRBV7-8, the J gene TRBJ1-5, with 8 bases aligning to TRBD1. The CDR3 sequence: CASSAGTGSNSNQPQHF. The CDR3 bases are TGTGCCAGCAGCGCCGGGACAGGAAGTAATAGCAATCAGCCCCAGCATTTT.